The rows below give T cell receptor beta chains drawn from one sample of a study of T cell responses to AZD1222 COVID-19 vaccine. Repertoires were generated with immunoSEQ multiplex PCR, while TCRdb's copy carries only in-frame clones and drops some. The table has 98,000 or so clones, approximately 86% seen once. The starting material was peripheral blood, obtained on day 0 of AZD1222 vaccination. The receptors shown here come from an adult in good health. CDR3s include the opening cysteine and the closing phenylalanine or tryptophan. A D gene is named only where the DNA matches it firmly. The size of a clone is reported for some rows only, either as once, few or many, or as a class for expanded clones.

>TRBJ1-3|NA|NA|TRBV28
TGTGCCAGCATCATGGCAGGAGGAAACACCATATATTTT
CASIMAGGNTIYF
>TRBJ2-1|NA|NA|TRBV19
TGTGCCAGTAGTATTGGTGGGATTGAGCAGTTCTTC
CASSIGGIEQFF
>TRBJ2-2|NA|NA|TRBV3-1/TRBV3-2
TGTGCCAGCAGCCAAGATCCGGGGGCGAACACCGGGGAGCTGTTTTTT
CASSQDPGANTGELFF
>TRBJ2-1|few|NA|TRBV15
TGTGCCACCAGCAGTCAGGGATACAATGAGCAGTTCTTC
CATSSQGYNEQFF
>TRBJ2-3|NA|NA|TRBV7-3
TGTGCCAGCAGTCAAGCGTCAGGCGGCACAGATACGCAGTATTTT
CASSQASGGTDTQYF
>TRBJ2-7|NA|TRBD1|TRBV11-2
TGTGCCAGCAGATTTACCGGGACAGGACTCTCACGGGGCTACGAGCAGTACTTC
CASRFTGTGLSRGYEQYF
>TRBJ2-7|NA|TRBD1|TRBV6-2/TRBV6-3
TGTGCCAGCAGTTACGGGACAGGGCCGTACGAGCAGTACTTC
CASSYGTGPYEQYF
>TRBJ2-1|NA|NA|TRBV11-3
TGTGCCAGCAGCTTAGATTGGCCGGTCTCCAGTGGGGACTCCTACAATGAGCAGTTCTTC
CASSLDWPVSSGDSYNEQFF
>TRBJ1-4|NA|NA|TRBV6-5
TGTGCCGGACCGAGGGGCCCGTATACGGAAAAACTGTTTTTT
CAGPRGPYTEKLFF
>TRBJ1-1|NA|NA|TRBV5-1
TGCGCCAGTTACTCCACAGCGTCCACTGAAGCTTTCTTT
CASYSTASTEAFF
>TRBJ2-3|NA|NA|TRBV5-4
TGTGCCAGCAGCCCCCTCGCGGGGGCCGAAGATACGCAGTATTTT
CASSPLAGAEDTQYF
>TRBJ2-7|NA|NA|TRBV10-2
TGCGCCAGCACCCCAGAGGGGGGTAGCGGCTACGAGCAGTACTTC
CASTPEGGSGYEQYF
>TRBJ2-7|NA|NA|TRBV21-1
TGTGCCAGCAGCAAATCCCCCTGCTCCTACGAGCAGTACTTC
CASSKSPCSYEQYF
>TRBJ2-3|NA|TRBD2|TRBV3-1/TRBV3-2
TGTGCCAGCAGCCACCTAGCGGGGGGGCCGGATACGCAGTATTTT
CASSHLAGGPDTQYF
>TRBJ1-5|few|TRBD1|TRBV6-5
TGTGCCAGCAGTTCGACAGGGCAGCAGCCCCAGCATTTT
CASSSTGQQPQHF
>TRBJ1-3|NA|TRBD1|TRBV12-5
TGTGCTAGTGGTTTGTCAGGGGGAAGAAACACCATATATTTT
CASGLSGGRNTIYF
>TRBJ2-1|NA|NA|TRBV4-2
TGTGCCAGCAGCCAGGTTCGAGGTGAGCAGTTCTTC
CASSQVRGEQFF
>TRBJ1-1|NA|NA|TRBV28
TGTGCCAGCAGTTTTTTAGCCGGACAGCCAGAAGAAGCTTTCTTT
CASSFLAGQPEEAFF
>TRBJ1-5|once|NA|TRBV6-5
TGTGCCAGCAAAGTCCGAGACAATCAGCCCCAGCATTTT
CASKVRDNQPQHF
>TRBJ1-1|NA|TRBD1|TRBV12-5
TGTGCTAGTGGACTACAGACAGGGGGCCAGGCTTTCTTT
CASGLQTGGQAFF
>TRBJ2-2|NA|TRBD1|TRBV19
TGTGCCAGTAGTATGGACAGGGGAGGCACCGGGGAGCTGTTTTTT
CASSMDRGGTGELFF
>TRBJ1-1|NA|TRBD1|TRBV5-1
TGCGCCAGCAGCGGGGGGACAGGAAACACTGAAGCTTTCTTT
CASSGGTGNTEAFF
>TRBJ2-5|NA|TRBD2|TRBV7-9
TGTGCCAGCAGCTTAGGACTAGCGGGGGGCAAGGGAGAGACCCAGTACTTC
CASSLGLAGGKGETQYF
>TRBJ1-3|once|NA|TRBV19
TGTGCCAGTAGTATCAAGGGGTTGGGAAACACCATATATTTT
CASSIKGLGNTIYF
>TRBJ2-3|NA|TRBD2|TRBV5-1
TGCGCCAGCGAACTAGCGGGGTTCGCAGATACGCAGTATTTT
CASELAGFADTQYF
>TRBJ1-6|NA|TRBD1|TRBV5-5
TGTGCCAGCAGCCCTCAGGACAGGGTGGATTCACCCCTCCACTTT
CASSPQDRVDSPLHF
>TRBJ1-1|NA|NA|TRBV6-2/TRBV6-3
TGTGCCAGCAGTTACTCGATATGGGGCGTGAACACTGAAGCTTTCTTT
CASSYSIWGVNTEAFF
>TRBJ1-6|NA|NA|TRBV3-1/TRBV3-2
TGTGCCAGCAGCGACGCAGGGATCAATTCACCCCTCCACTTT
CASSDAGINSPLHF
>TRBJ2-7|NA|TRBD1|TRBV7-9
TGTGCCAGCAGCCCCGGGACAGGAGACTACGAGCAGTACTTC
CASSPGTGDYEQYF
>TRBJ1-1|few|TRBD1|TRBV5-1
TGCGCCAGCAGCTGGTTTACAGGGGAAGGCACTGAAGCTTTCTTT
CASSWFTGEGTEAFF